This is a list of T cell receptor beta chains from one sample in a study of monozygotic twins with inflammatory bowel disease. From its re-call of the 5' RACE reads, TCRdb lists each CDR3 protein once, without DNA. The sample table sets out 95,000 to 110,000 distinct CDR3 sequences. Sequencing was performed on blood. The source of these receptors is a human donor with ulcerative colitis or Crohn's disease, or a healthy co-twin of an affected twin (not recorded which). The CDR3 runs from the conserved cysteine through the conserved F or W.

v_gene: TRBV7-2
j_gene: TRBJ2-7
CDR3aa: CASSLGRGLLTPNEQYF

v_gene: TRBV28
j_gene: TRBJ2-1
CDR3aa: CASSPRQGSNEQFF

v_gene: TRBV6-6
j_gene: TRBJ2-1
CDR3aa: CAVRSYNEQFF

v_gene: TRBV3-1
j_gene: TRBJ1-2
CDR3aa: CASSQDRGYGYTF

v_gene: TRBV28
j_gene: TRBJ1-4
CDR3aa: CASSLAGEKLFF

v_gene: TRBV19
j_gene: TRBJ1-6
CDR3aa: CASTRDTVSPLHF

v_gene: TRBV12-3/TRBV12-4
j_gene: TRBJ1-6
CDR3aa: CASSLNRGLSPLHF

v_gene: TRBV9
j_gene: TRBJ2-5
CDR3aa: CASSVRQGGGQETQYF

v_gene: TRBV27
j_gene: TRBJ2-7
CDR3aa: CASSLGRLSYEQYF

v_gene: TRBV5-1
j_gene: TRBJ2-5
CDR3aa: CASSGDPTGSETQYF

v_gene: TRBV28
j_gene: TRBJ2-2
CDR3aa: CASRTGEANTGELFF

v_gene: TRBV29-1
j_gene: TRBJ1-2
CDR3aa: CSVEVSYGYTF

v_gene: TRBV5-5
j_gene: TRBJ2-5
CDR3aa: CASSLTRQYRVQETQYF

v_gene: TRBV30
j_gene: TRBJ2-7
CDR3aa: CAWSRPLRSYEQYF

v_gene: TRBV5-4
j_gene: TRBJ2-1
CDR3aa: CASSRTESSYNEQFF

v_gene: TRBV20-1
j_gene: TRBJ2-1
CDR3aa: CSAQEASAHNEQFF

v_gene: TRBV20-1
j_gene: TRBJ2-7
CDR3aa: CSAVKLATYEQYF

v_gene: TRBV6-5
j_gene: TRBJ2-5
CDR3aa: CASSYGLTGGKETQYF

v_gene: TRBV20-1
j_gene: TRBJ2-1
CDR3aa: CSARGGSGAATSLLSYNEQFF

v_gene: TRBV10-3
j_gene: TRBJ1-1
CDR3aa: CAISRGNTEAFF

v_gene: TRBV5-5
j_gene: TRBJ2-3
CDR3aa: CASSVLRQGSPDTQYF

v_gene: TRBV19
j_gene: TRBJ2-5
CDR3aa: CASSMQGLETQYF

v_gene: TRBV20-1
j_gene: TRBJ1-6
CDR3aa: CSAAGRTYNSPLHF

v_gene: TRBV12-3/TRBV12-4
j_gene: TRBJ2-1
CDR3aa: CASRPTGGTYNEQFF

v_gene: TRBV20-1
j_gene: TRBJ2-7
CDR3aa: CSATPRGYRITYEQYF

v_gene: TRBV29-1
j_gene: TRBJ2-1
CDR3aa: CSGRLAGITTHNEQFF

v_gene: TRBV20-1
j_gene: TRBJ2-2
CDR3aa: CSARDLVGQPGELFF

v_gene: TRBV7-2
j_gene: TRBJ2-7
CDR3aa: CASSLVLGMNEQYF

v_gene: TRBV7-2
j_gene: TRBJ2-5
CDR3aa: CASSLASGGAYETQYF

v_gene: TRBV25-1
j_gene: TRBJ1-6
CDR3aa: CASRGTGYNSPLHF

v_gene: TRBV7-2
j_gene: TRBJ2-5
CDR3aa: CASSGTSLALQETQYF

v_gene: TRBV3-1
j_gene: TRBJ2-4
CDR3aa: CASSLTSGGLAKNIQYF

v_gene: TRBV5-4
j_gene: TRBJ2-1
CDR3aa: CASSQGTSGINEQFF

v_gene: TRBV7-2
j_gene: TRBJ1-6
CDR3aa: CASSPRGVGNSPLHF

v_gene: TRBV14
j_gene: TRBJ2-1
CDR3aa: CASSQVSLALYNEQFF

v_gene: TRBV7-2
j_gene: TRBJ2-3
CDR3aa: CASSKEGDTQYF

v_gene: TRBV4-3
j_gene: TRBJ2-7
CDR3aa: CASSQDATTGPYEQYF

v_gene: TRBV7-2
j_gene: TRBJ2-2
CDR3aa: CASSFLTYTGELFF

v_gene: TRBV24-1
j_gene: TRBJ2-7
CDR3aa: CATSDPSDRTYEQYF

v_gene: TRBV7-6
j_gene: TRBJ2-1
CDR3aa: CASSSRDTYNEQFF

v_gene: TRBV11-3
j_gene: TRBJ2-1
CDR3aa: CASSLGWGTGNEQFF

v_gene: TRBV7-2
j_gene: TRBJ2-7
CDR3aa: CASSFDRAEQYF

v_gene: TRBV7-9
j_gene: TRBJ2-7
CDR3aa: CASSLGSQGQYF

v_gene: TRBV6-2/TRBV6-3
j_gene: TRBJ2-2
CDR3aa: CASSYASGGSGELFF

v_gene: TRBV20-1
j_gene: TRBJ1-5
CDR3aa: CSAIGAQGPQHF

v_gene: TRBV18
j_gene: TRBJ1-5
CDR3aa: CASSTGQLSNQPQHF

v_gene: TRBV20-1
j_gene: TRBJ2-1
CDR3aa: CSARDEGIRVNEQFF

v_gene: TRBV29-1
j_gene: TRBJ2-7
CDR3aa: CSVLQGLGYEQYF

v_gene: TRBV7-2
j_gene: TRBJ2-3
CDR3aa: CASSLAALGQGADTQYF